The 9 T cell receptor beta chains in this list originate from one sample, sequenced in a study of blood T cell repertoires in COVID-19. Sequencing was performed with immunoSEQ multiplex PCR; in TCRdb, only in-frame clones are kept and a portion is missing. In the table there are hundreds of thousands of clones, around 90% of which are singletons. Material: PBMCs or T cells enriched from blood (not recorded which). Receptors were obtained from a woman aged 40 to 50 with acute COVID-19.

CDR3 sequence (DNA): TGTGCCACCAGTGATCTTGGGACTAGCCTCAATGAGCAGTTCTTC. It yields the protein CATSDLGTSLNEQFF. This rearrangement joins TRBV24-1 to TRBJ2-1; 9 nucleotides align to TRBD2. Trimming took 3 bases from V and 6 from J; bases not matched to a gene: 5. The CDR3 extends over 15 amino acids. Germline CDR1 reads KGHDR; CDR2 reads SFDVKD.

The chain combines TRBV5-5 with TRBJ1-5; D gene uncertain. The CDR3 runs 12 residues. Looked up from germline, CDR1 is SGHKS and CDR2 is YYEKEE (reference sequence). The V end lost 4 bases, the J end lost 4 bases, and 6 bases lay between the germline ends. The CDR3 spells CASSRLNQPQHF. CDR3 in DNA: TGTGCCAGCAGCCGGTTAAATCAGCCCCAGCATTTT. Filled out from reference TRBV5-5 and TRBJ1-5, the complete variable domain reads DAGVTQSPTHLIKTRGQQVTLRCSPISGHKSVSWYQQVLGQGPQFIFQYYEKEERGRGNFPDRFSARQFPNYSSELNVNALLLGDSALYLCASSRLNQPQHFGDGTRLSIL.

This chain uses TRBV2 with TRBJ2-1; tentative D call: TRBD2 (6 bases). This CDR3 has 14 residues. V was clipped by 7 bases and J by 4 bases, with 14 bases between them. The germline gives CDR1 SNHLY, CDR2 FYNNEI. The CDR3 nucleotides are TGTGCCAGCATCGGGGGACCGACATACAATGAGCAGTTCTTC. Amino acids: CASIGGPTYNEQFF.

J is TRBJ2-7 and V is TRBV4-2; D unresolved. Germline V gene lookup returns CDR1 LGHNA and CDR2 YNFKEQ. This CDR3 is built from 13 residues. V gave up 0 bases and J gave up 4 bases, with 7 bases separating them. CDR3 region: CASSQEPGYEQYF. CDR3 nucleotides: TGTGCCAGCAGCCAAGAACCGGGTTACGAGCAGTACTTC.

With regard to this clone: This specimen includes other DNA sequences encoding the same CDR3. V gene TRBV5-1 combines with J gene TRBJ2-1; D is perhaps TRBD1 (5 bases). Germline V gene lookup returns CDR1 SGHRS and CDR2 YFSETQ. Trimming removed 0 bases from V and 3 bases from J, with 10 bases in between. The CDR3 is made up of 15 amino acids. The CDR3 DNA is TGCGCCAGCAGCTTGGTAGGGGCGGTCTACAATGAGCAGTTCTTC. Translating it yields CASSLVGAVYNEQFF.

The chain joins TRBV6-1 to TRBJ1-1; D remains ambiguous. This CDR3 spans 13 amino acids. Per germline, CDR1 MNHNS and CDR2 SASEGT. Trimming took 0 bases from V and 5 from J, leaving 7 bases between them. The chain's CDR3 is CASSEATGTEAFF. As DNA, the CDR3 is TGTGCCAGCAGTGAAGCGACGGGGACTGAAGCTTTCTTT.

The chain joins TRBV5-4 to TRBJ1-2, with D unclear. CDR3 length: 14 amino acids. Looked up from germline, CDR1 is SGHNT and CDR2 is YYREEE (reference sequence). Trimming pared 0 bases from V and 0 bases from J, leaving 6 bases between. CDR3 in amino acids: CASSLALANYGYTF. CDR3 nucleotides: TGTGCCAGCAGCTTGGCCCTCGCTAACTATGGCTACACCTTC.

This chain uses TRBV13 with TRBJ2-7; 13 nucleotides line up with TRBD2. Germline assignment: CDR1 PRHDT and CDR2 FYEKMQ (reference sequence). The length of the CDR3 is 15 residues. Losses at the gene ends were 6 bases for V and 6 bases for J; bases not matched to a gene: 8. The CDR3 loop reads CASSPAGLAGIEQYF. CDR3 DNA: TGTGCCAGCAGTCCCGCGGGACTAGCGGGGATCGAGCAGTACTTC.

This chain connects TRBV6-2 or TRBV6-3 to TRBJ2-7; 11 nucleotides match TRBD2. Trimming at V came to 2 bases and at J to 2 bases, leaving 14 bases not matched to a gene. Germline V gene lookup returns CDR1 MNHEY and CDR2 SVGEGT. The CDR3 consists of 19 residues. The CDR3: CASSYASSLAGARTYEQYF. For the CDR3, the DNA is TGTGCCAGCAGTTACGCTAGTTCACTAGCGGGGGCTCGAACCTACGAGCAGTACTTC.